These 14 T cell receptor beta chains originate from one sample sequenced in a study of blood T cell repertoires in COVID-19. The table came from immunoSEQ multiplex PCR; TCRdb's copy has only in-frame clones and leaves some out. The repertoire holds around 100,000 clones, with 65% to 85% as singletons. What was sequenced was peripheral blood. All receptors come from a man in his fifties or sixties with acute or convalescent COVID-19.

The V call is TRBV10-3, the J call TRBJ1-2; the D gene is possibly TRBD1 (6 bases). Looked up from germline, CDR1 is ENHRY and CDR2 is SYGVKD. The CDR3 consists of 16 residues. The V gene lost 6 bases and the J gene lost 5 bases, with 22 bases spanning the gap. Here the CDR3 DNA reads TGTGCCATCAGAGACCCCGGGACACCAGATTGGTATGGCTACACCTTC. Translation: CAIRDPGTPDWYGYTF.

The rearrangement links TRBV7-9 to TRBJ2-1, with 10 bases fitting TRBD1. The CDR3 is 16 residues long. CDR1 and CDR2 from the germline V gene are SEHNR and FQNEAQ (reference sequence). Unmatched junction bases numbered 7, after V lost 2 bases and J lost 6 bases. CDR3 nucleotide sequence: TGTGCCAGCAGCTTAATAGGGACAGGGGTTCTCAATGAGCAGTTCTTC. This encodes CASSLIGTGVLNEQFF. Supplemented by reference TRBV7-9 and TRBJ2-1, the full variable domain reads DTGVSQNPRHKITKRGQNVTFRCDPISEHNRLYWYRQTLGQGPEFLTYFQNEAQLEKSRLLSDRFSAERPKGSFSTLEIQRTEQGDSAMYLCASSLIGTGVLNEQFFGPGTRLTVL.

The chain couples TRBV10-3 to TRBJ1-2; 11 nucleotides align to TRBD1. Unmatched junction bases numbered 6, after V lost 7 bases and J lost 8 bases. Germline loops: CDR1 ENHRY, CDR2 SYGVKD. The CDR3 runs to 13 residues. CDR3 sequence: CAITPDRGLGYTF. CDR3 DNA sequence: TGTGCCATCACTCCGGACAGGGGGCTCGGCTACACCTTC.

The J gene is TRBJ2-2, the V gene TRBV25-1; 9 nucleotides agree with TRBD2. CDR1 and CDR2 from the germline V gene are MGHDK and SYGVNS. This CDR3 has 17 residues. The trim removed 5 bases at V and 4 bases at J, leaving 11 bases unmatched. DNA for the CDR3: TGTGCCAGCAGTACTCACAGGGGACTAGCTAGCACCGGGGAGCTGTTTTTT. It codes for CASSTHRGLASTGELFF.

The chain employs TRBV6-6 and TRBJ2-2; TRBD2 matches at 10 bases. The CDR3 spans 15 residues. With V trimmed by 6 bases and J by 1 base, 2 bases remained unmatched. Germline CDR1 is MNHNY and CDR2 is SVGAGI (reference sequence). The CDR3 loop reads CASRGLAVNTGELFF. CDR3 sequence (DNA): TGTGCCAGCAGAGGACTAGCGGTGAACACCGGGGAGCTGTTTTTT.

This rearrangement joins TRBV20-1 to TRBJ2-7, with D possibly TRBD2 on 7 matching bases. The germline gives CDR1 DFQATT, CDR2 SNEGSKA (reference sequence). V was clipped by 5 bases and J by 5 bases, with 10 bases between them. The CDR3 has 11 residues. The DNA for the CDR3 is TGCAGTGCTGGGGGGGCGGACGAGCAGTACGTC. Translating gives CSAGGADEQYV.

The V call is TRBV7-9, the J call TRBJ2-7; a possible D gene is TRBD1 (6 bases). The germline CDR1 and CDR2 sequences are SEHNR and FQNEAQ (reference sequence). Trimming took 5 bases from V and 6 from J, leaving 20 bases between them. There are 15 residues in the CDR3. In nucleotides, the CDR3 is TGTGCCAGCAGCCCCAAGACAGGCCCGGCGGGCGAGCAGTACTTC. Translating gives CASSPKTGPAGEQYF.

V gene TRBV7-3 combines with J gene TRBJ2-2; D is unresolved. Germline values: CDR1 SGHTA, CDR2 FQGTGA. The CDR3 runs 12 residues. V lost 5 bases to trimming and J lost 3 bases, with 4 bases between them. In nucleotides, the CDR3 is TGTGCCAGCAGCCGAGACACCGGGGAGCTGTTTTTT. Protein sequence: CASSRDTGELFF.

The chain employs TRBV20-1 and TRBJ1-2, with D possibly TRBD1 on 6 matching bases. Germline CDR1 and CDR2: DFQATT and SNEGSKA (reference sequence). Trimming pared 4 bases from V and 8 bases from J, leaving 11 bases between. The CDR3 extends over 11 amino acids. In DNA, the CDR3 is TGCAGTGCTATAACAGGGAGAGGCTACACCTTC. This translates into CSAITGRGYTF.

The rearrangement joins TRBV9 to TRBJ2-1; 8 bases map to TRBD2. V lost 3 bases to trimming and J lost 2 bases; unmatched junction nucleotides: 13. The germline V gene has CDR1 SGDLS and CDR2 YYNGEE. This CDR3 contains 18 residues. CDR3 residues: CASSAGAGDEKTYNEQFF. CDR3 coding DNA: TGTGCCAGCAGCGCCGGAGCGGGGGACGAAAAGACCTACAATGAGCAGTTCTTC.

The chain joins TRBV28 to TRBJ1-5; TRBD1 matches 8 bases. V shed 5 bases and J 4 bases; nucleotides not matched to a gene: 10. Per the germline V gene, CDR1 is MDHEN and CDR2 is SYDVKM. This CDR3 contains 16 residues. The CDR3 region is CASSTKTGVKNQPQHF. In nucleotides, the CDR3 is TGTGCCAGCAGTACCAAGACAGGGGTGAAAAATCAGCCCCAGCATTTT. The variable domain in full, completed from reference TRBV28 and TRBJ1-5, reads DVKVTQSSRYLVKRTGEKVFLECVQDMDHENMFWYRQDPGLGLRLIYFSYDVKMKEKGDIPEGYSVSREKKERFSLILESASTNQTSMYLCASSTKTGVKNQPQHFGDGTRLSIL.

The rearrangement joins TRBV10-3 to TRBJ1-5; 7 nucleotides match TRBD1. The CDR3 contains 13 residues. In germline, CDR1 is ENHRY, CDR2 SYGVKD. J was trimmed by 5 bases and V by 6 bases; bases with no gene match: 4. The DNA for the CDR3 is TGTGCCATCAGGCCAGACAGGGATCAGCCCCAGCATTTT. Translating it yields CAIRPDRDQPQHF.

The rearrangement links TRBV28 to TRBJ1-3, with TRBD1 matching over 8 bases. Trimming cost V 9 bases and J 0 bases; bases outside gene matches: 7. The CDR3 totals 15 residues. CDR1 is MDHEN and CDR2 is SYDVKM in the germline V gene. Written as DNA, the CDR3 is TGTGCCAGTCGGACAGGGCCAGTCTCTGGAAACACCATATATTTT. Protein: CASRTGPVSGNTIYF.

The chain recombines TRBV2 with TRBJ1-5, with 7 nucleotides matching TRBD1. V dropped 9 bases and J dropped 3; count of bases not matched to a gene: 14. The CDR3 sequence is 16 residues long. CDR1 and CDR2 from the germline V gene are SNHLY and FYNNEI. CDR3 sequence (DNA): TGTGCCAGTTGGACAGGCCCAAATAACCTCAATCAGCCCCAGCATTTT. Protein: CASWTGPNNLNQPQHF.